The entry below describes one TCR beta chain. Trimming pared 1 base from V and 4 bases from J, leaving 11 bases between. The germline V gene encodes CDR1 SQVTM and CDR2 ANQGSEA. The length of the CDR3 is 13 residues. This record belongs to a study of blood T cells in healthy people across ages. Caucasian individuals from Russia who were healthy and aged about 6 to 95 acted as donors. Each donor's blood draw was approximately 10 milliliters of peripheral blood. Per sample, at least 5.5 micrograms of total RNA were extracted. Alongside a J-beta primer mix, a sample-barcoded 5' primer served in a second PCR lasting roughly 7 to 12 cycles. TCRdb passed the 5' RACE reads through MiXCR, listing each CDR3 protein once. This table holds roughly 700,000 distinct CDR3 sequences, more than 40% found once.

The TCR was taken from a woman in her fifties or sixties in good health. Sequenced material: blood. The chain combines TRBV29-1 with TRBJ2-7; D possibly matches TRBD1 or TRBD2 (5 bases each). The DNA for the CDR3 is TGCAGCGTTGAAGGTAAAGGGACGTACGAGCAGTACTTC. Its translation is CSVEGKGTYEQYF.